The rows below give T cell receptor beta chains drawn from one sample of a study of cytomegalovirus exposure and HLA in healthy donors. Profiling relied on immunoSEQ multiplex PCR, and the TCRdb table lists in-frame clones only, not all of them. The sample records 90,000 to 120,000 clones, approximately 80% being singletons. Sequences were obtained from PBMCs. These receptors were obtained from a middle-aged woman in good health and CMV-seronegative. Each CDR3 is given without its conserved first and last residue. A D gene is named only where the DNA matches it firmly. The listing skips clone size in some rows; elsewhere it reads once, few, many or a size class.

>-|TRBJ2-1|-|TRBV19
ASSILAAPWNEQF
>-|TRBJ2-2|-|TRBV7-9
SSSGGISNTGELF
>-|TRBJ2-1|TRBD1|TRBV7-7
ASSAKPGQGIEQF
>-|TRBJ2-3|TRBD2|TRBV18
ASSPLSSGSRTDTQY
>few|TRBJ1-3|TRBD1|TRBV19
ASSGDSISGNTIY
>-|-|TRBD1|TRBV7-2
ASSPRGGTGSYEQY
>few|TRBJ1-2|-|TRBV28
ASSPGQPLYPYGYT
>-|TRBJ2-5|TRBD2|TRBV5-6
ASSLGAGVLEQY
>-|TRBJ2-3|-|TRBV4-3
ASSQQGRSVGDTQY
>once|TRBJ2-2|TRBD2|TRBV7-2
ASSLEASGSLMGELF
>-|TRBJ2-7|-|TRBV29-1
SVVRGGSSYEQY
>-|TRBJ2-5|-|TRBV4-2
ASSSRLGQTQY
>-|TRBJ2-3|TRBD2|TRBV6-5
ASSSGSGRVPDTQY
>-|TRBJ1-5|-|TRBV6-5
ASSYRAGLLQPQH
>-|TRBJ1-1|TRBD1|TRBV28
ASSLYKLGQSNTEAF
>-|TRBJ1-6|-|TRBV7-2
ASSLRARGGIGSPLH
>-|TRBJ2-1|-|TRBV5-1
ASSLPPVVLARNYSLKSNNEQF
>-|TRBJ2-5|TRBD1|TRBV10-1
ASSERGQETQY
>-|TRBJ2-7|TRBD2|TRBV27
ASSSQIAGGTYEQY
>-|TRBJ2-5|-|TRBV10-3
AIRGGIGETQY
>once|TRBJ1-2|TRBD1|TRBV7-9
SSSLGTGGYGYT
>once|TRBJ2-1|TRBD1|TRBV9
ASSLTGGAHNEQF
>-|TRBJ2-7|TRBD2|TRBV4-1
ASSQGLAETYEQY
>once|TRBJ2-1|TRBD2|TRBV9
ASSPTLAGGWNEQF
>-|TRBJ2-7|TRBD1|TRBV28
ASSLDHRGPYEQY
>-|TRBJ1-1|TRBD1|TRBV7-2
ASSSPGGMNTEAF
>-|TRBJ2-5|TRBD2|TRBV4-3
ASSQAAGGRETQY
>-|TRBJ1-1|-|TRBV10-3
AIRPGHPNTEAF
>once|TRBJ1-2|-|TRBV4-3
ASSSERGYT
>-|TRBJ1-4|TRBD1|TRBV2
ASSRGQRLFEEKLF
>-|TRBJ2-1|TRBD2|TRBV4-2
ASSQGPGLAGGGSQLEQF